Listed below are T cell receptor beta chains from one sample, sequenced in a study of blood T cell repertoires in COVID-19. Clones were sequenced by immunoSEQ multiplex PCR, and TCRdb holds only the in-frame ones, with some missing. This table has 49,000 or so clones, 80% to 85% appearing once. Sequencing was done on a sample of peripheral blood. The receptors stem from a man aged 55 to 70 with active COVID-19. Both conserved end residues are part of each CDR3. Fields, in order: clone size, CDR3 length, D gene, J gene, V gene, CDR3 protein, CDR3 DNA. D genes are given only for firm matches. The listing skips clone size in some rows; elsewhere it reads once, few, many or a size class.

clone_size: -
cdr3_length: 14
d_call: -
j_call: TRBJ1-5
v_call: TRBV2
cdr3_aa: CASSEESRSQPQHF
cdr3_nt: TGTGCCAGCAGTGAAGAATCAAGGAGTCAGCCCCAGCATTTT

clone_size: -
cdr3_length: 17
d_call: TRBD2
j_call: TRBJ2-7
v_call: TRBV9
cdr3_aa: CASSEGVGGLAAYEQYF
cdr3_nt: TGTGCCAGCAGCGAGGGGGTAGGGGGACTAGCGGCCTACGAGCAGTACTTC

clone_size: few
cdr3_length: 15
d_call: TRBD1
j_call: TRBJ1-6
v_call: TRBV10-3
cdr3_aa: CAISEAGQGGSPLHF
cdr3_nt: TGTGCCATCAGTGAGGCGGGCCAGGGGGGTTCACCCCTCCACTTT

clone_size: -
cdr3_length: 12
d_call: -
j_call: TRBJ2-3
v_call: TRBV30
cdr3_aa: CAWSAGGDTQYF
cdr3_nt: TGTGCCTGGAGTGCAGGGGGGGATACGCAGTATTTT

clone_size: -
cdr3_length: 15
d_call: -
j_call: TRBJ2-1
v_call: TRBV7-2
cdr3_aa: CASSGAGPWVNEQFF
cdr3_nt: TGTGCCAGCAGCGGGGCGGGGCCTTGGGTCAATGAGCAGTTCTTC

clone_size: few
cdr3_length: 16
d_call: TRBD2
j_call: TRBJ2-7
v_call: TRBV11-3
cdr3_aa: CASSKGLAGGSYEQYF
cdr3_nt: TGTGCCAGCAGCAAGGGGCTAGCGGGGGGTTCCTACGAGCAGTACTTC

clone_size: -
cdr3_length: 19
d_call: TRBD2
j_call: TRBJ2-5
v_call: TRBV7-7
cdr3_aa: CASSLVPTSGGDSRETQYF
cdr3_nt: TGTGCCAGCAGCTTAGTACCGACTAGCGGGGGGGACTCACGAGAGACCCAGTACTTC

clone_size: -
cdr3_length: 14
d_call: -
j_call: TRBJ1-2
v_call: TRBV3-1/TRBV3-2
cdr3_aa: CASSHTGKSFGYTF
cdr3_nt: TGTGCCAGCAGCCATACAGGGAAGTCGTTTGGCTACACCTTC

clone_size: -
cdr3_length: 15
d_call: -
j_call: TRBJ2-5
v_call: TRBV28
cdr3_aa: CASSYTGSPSQTQYF
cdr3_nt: TGTGCCAGCAGTTATACAGGGTCTCCTAGCCAGACCCAGTACTTC

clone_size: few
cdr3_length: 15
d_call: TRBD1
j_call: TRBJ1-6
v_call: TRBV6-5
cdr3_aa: CASSWEQGARSPLHF
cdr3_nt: TGTGCCAGCAGCTGGGAACAGGGGGCGCGATCACCCCTCCACTTT